This TCR beta chain was documented in a study of neurological immune-mediated disorders. Synthesis of cDNA was performed by 5'RACE using 10-nucleotide random UMIs. The yield of each sequencing run was over 180 million TCR-beta sequences from 15-18 subjects. TCRdb re-derived calls from the 5' RACE reads in MiXCR, one entry per CDR3 protein. This sample yields more than 70,000 distinct CDR3 sequences, of which about a tenth are seen a single time; approximately 10% belongs to the top ten. V was clipped by 2 bases and J by 3 bases, with 11 bases between them. Per germline, CDR1 SQVTM and CDR2 ANQGSEA. CDR3 size: 13 residues. The sample's time point: longitudinal time-point 1 (baseline). Stored at -80 C, 2 million PBMCs were the source of the unsorted libraries. This clonotype was counted ten times or more.

This receptor was identified in a man aged 25 to 40 in good health. The sample taken for sequencing was PBMCs. This chain joins TRBV29-1 and TRBJ2-7, with D unclear. The CDR3: CSVESSAGYEQYF. The DNA of the CDR3 is TGCAGCGTTGAATCATCAGCCGGCTACGAGCAGTACTTC.